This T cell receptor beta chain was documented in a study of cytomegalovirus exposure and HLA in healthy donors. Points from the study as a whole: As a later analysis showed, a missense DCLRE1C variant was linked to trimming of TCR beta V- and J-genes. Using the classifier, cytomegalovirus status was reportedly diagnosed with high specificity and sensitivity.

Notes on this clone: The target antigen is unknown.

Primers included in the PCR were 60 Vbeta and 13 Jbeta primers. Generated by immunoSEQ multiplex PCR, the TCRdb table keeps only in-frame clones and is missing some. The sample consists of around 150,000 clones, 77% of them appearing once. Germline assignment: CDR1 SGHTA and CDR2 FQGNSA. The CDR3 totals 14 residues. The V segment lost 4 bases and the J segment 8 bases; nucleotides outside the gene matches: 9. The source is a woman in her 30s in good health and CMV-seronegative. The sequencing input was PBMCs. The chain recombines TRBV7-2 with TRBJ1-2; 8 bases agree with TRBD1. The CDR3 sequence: CASSWRDRRFGYTF. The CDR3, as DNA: TGTGCCAGCAGCTGGCGGGACAGGAGATTCGGCTACACCTTC.